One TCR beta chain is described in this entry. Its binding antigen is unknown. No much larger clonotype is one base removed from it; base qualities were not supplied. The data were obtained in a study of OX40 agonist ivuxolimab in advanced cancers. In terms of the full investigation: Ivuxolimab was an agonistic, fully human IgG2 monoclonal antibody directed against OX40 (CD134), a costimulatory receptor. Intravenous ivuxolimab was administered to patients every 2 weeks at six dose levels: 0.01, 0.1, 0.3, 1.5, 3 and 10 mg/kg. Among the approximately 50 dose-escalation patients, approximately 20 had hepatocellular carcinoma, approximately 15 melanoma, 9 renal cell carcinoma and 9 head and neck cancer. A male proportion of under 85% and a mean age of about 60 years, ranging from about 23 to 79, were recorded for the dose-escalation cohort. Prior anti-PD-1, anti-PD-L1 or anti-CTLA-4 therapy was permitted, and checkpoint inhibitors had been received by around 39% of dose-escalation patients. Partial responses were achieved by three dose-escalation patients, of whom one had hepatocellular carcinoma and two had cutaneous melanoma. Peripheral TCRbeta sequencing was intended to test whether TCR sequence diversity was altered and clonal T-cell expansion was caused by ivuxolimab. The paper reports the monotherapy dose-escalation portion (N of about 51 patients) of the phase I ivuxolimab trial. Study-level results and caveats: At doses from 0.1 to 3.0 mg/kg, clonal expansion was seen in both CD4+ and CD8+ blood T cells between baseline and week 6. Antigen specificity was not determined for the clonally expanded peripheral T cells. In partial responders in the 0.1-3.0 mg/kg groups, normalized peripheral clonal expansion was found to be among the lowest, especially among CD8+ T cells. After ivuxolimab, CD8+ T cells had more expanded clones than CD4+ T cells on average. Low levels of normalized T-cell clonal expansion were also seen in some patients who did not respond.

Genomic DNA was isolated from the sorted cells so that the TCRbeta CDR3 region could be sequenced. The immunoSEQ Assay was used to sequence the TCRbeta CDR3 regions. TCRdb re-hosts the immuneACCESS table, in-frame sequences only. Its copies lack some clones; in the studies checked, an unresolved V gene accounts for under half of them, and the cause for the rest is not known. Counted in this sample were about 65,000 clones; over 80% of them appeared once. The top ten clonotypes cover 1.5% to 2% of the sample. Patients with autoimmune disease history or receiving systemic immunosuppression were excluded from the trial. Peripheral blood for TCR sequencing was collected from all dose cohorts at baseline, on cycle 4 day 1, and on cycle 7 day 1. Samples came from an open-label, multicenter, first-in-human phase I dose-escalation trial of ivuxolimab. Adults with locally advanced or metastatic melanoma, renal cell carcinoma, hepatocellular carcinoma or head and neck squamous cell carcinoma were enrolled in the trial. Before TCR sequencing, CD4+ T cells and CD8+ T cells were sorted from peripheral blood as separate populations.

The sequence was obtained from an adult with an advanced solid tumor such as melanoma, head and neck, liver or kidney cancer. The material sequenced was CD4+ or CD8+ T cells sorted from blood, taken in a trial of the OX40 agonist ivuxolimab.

The CDR3 loop reads CTSSLRCARNCQAPDTQYF. In nucleotides, the sequence is TGCACCAGCAGCCTCCGATGTGCCCGAAACTGCCAAGCCCCAGATACGCAGTATTTT. This sequence uses TRBV1 and TRBJ2-3; the table's D gene call, TRBD2, was not cross checked with the DNA. TRBV1 is recorded as a pseudogene. The CDR3, from cysteine to phenylalanine, totals 19 residues. Kept here is only the CDR3 DNA, which spans 57 bases and is read in frame from base 1.